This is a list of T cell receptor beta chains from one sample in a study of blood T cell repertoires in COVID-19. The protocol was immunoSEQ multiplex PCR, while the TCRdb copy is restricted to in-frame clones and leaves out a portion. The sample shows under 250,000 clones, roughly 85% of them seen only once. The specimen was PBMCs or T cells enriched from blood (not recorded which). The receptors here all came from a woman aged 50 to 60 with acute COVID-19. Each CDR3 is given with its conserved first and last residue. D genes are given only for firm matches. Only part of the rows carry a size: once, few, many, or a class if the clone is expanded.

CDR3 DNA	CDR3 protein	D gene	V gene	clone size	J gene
TGTGCCAGTAGATCACGGACAGAGACTAACTATGGCTACACCTTC	CASRSRTETNYGYTF	.	TRBV19	.	TRBJ1-2
TGTGCCAGCAGCTTCCGGACAGGGGGCGGTGGCTACACCTTC	CASSFRTGGGGYTF	TRBD1	TRBV7-9	.	TRBJ1-2
TGTGCCAGCAGTTACGGGGCGGCGCCTGGAAACACCATATATTTT	CASSYGAAPGNTIYF	.	TRBV6-5	.	TRBJ1-3
TGTGCCAGCAGCCTCGCGGGACAGGGGAACTATGGCTACACCTTC	CASSLAGQGNYGYTF	TRBD1	TRBV28	.	TRBJ1-2
TGTGCCAGCAGCTTAGACGGGAACTATGGCTACACCTTC	CASSLDGNYGYTF	.	TRBV11-2	.	TRBJ1-2
TGTGCCAGCAGTTCCCACAGGACTAGCGGGGGGTCAGGGACCCAGTACTTC	CASSSHRTSGGSGTQYF	TRBD2	TRBV6-2/TRBV6-3	.	TRBJ2-5
TGTGCCAGCAGCCACGCCAGGGGGCTCGGAAACACCATATATTTT	CASSHARGLGNTIYF	TRBD1	TRBV7-9	once	TRBJ1-3
TGTGCCAGTAGTATCCGCGATGAGCAGTTCTTC	CASSIRDEQFF	.	TRBV19	.	TRBJ2-1
TGTGCCAGCAGTTATATCGTTAGCGGGGGGCTGTGGTCCGGGGAGCTGTTTTTT	CASSYIVSGGLWSGELFF	TRBD2	TRBV5-5	.	TRBJ2-2
TGCGCCAGCAGCCAAGATGCAACCGGGACAGTCGGCTACACCTTC	CASSQDATGTVGYTF	TRBD1	TRBV4-1	.	TRBJ1-2
TGTGCCAGCAGTGAGCCGGGGACAGGGGAATATGGCTACACCTTC	CASSEPGTGEYGYTF	TRBD1	TRBV25-1	.	TRBJ1-2
TGCGCCAGCAGCCAAGAATCAGGCTGGGGCTACACCTTC	CASSQESGWGYTF	.	TRBV4-3	.	TRBJ1-2
TGTGCCAGCAGACGTACAGGTGGCTATGGCTACACCTTC	CASRRTGGYGYTF	.	TRBV6-5	few	TRBJ1-2
TGCGCCAGCTCTAGCGGGATAAACTCCTACGAGCAGTACTTC	CASSSGINSYEQYF	TRBD2	TRBV5-1	few	TRBJ2-7
TGTGCCACCAGTGACCCCGCAGGAAGAAATGAGCAGTTCTTC	CATSDPAGRNEQFF	.	TRBV24-1	.	TRBJ2-1
TGCGCCAGCAGCTTGGGACAGAACACCGGGGAGCTGTTTTTT	CASSLGQNTGELFF	.	TRBV5-1	.	TRBJ2-2
TGTGCCACCCGGAAGGAAGACAGACGAATAAACTATGGCTACACCTTC	CATRKEDRRINYGYTF	.	TRBV10-3	.	TRBJ1-2
TGTGCCAGCAGCGAGCGGTCTATCTACGGAGGCTACACCTTC	CASSERSIYGGYTF	.	TRBV9	.	TRBJ1-2
TGTGCCAGCTCCCAGGACAGTAACACTGAAGCTTTCTTT	CASSQDSNTEAFF	.	TRBV7-8	.	TRBJ1-1
TGTGCTAGTGCCCAGATGGGGGGCACTGAAGCTTTCTTT	CASAQMGGTEAFF	.	TRBV12-5	.	TRBJ1-1
TGCGCCAGCAGCTTCCACCTTAGCGGGGCAAACACCGGGGAGCTGTTTTTT	CASSFHLSGANTGELFF	TRBD2	TRBV5-1	.	TRBJ2-2
TGTGCCTATGCCTCTAGCGGGGGGGCCGTGTACTTC	CAYASSGGAVYF	TRBD2	TRBV30	few	TRBJ2-5
TGTGCCAGCAGTTTATATGGGGCGCAGGACGGGGAGCTGTTTTTT	CASSLYGAQDGELFF	.	TRBV27	.	TRBJ2-2